This T cell receptor (beta chain) emerged from a study of CD8 T cells in ankylosing spondylitis. Study-wide results and caveats: Blood from ankylosing spondylitis patients appeared to carry a characteristic roughly 8-variant TCR beta motif. Past research had described some motif variants in reactive arthritis synovial fluid and blood.

This clonotype showed up just a few times. No antigen is known for it. TCRdb fed the 5' RACE reads into MiXCR, producing one record per CDR3 protein. The sample comprises under 450,000 distinct CDR3 sequences, over 15% of which are singletons, and just over 1% rests with the top ten. The TCR originated in a male donor with ankylosing spondylitis. The sample was blood, either unsorted or a sorted T cell fraction (not recorded which).

The CDR3 region is CASSLVGQISGNTIYF. CDR3 coding DNA: TGTGCCAGCAGCTTAGTTGGACAGATCTCTGGAAACACCATATATTTT. The J gene is TRBJ1-3, the V gene TRBV7-2, with a tentative D call TRBD1 (6 bases). Per germline, CDR1 SGHTA and CDR2 FQGNSA. This CDR3 has 16 residues. Trimming stripped 1 base from V and 0 bases from J, with 10 bases between.